A single T cell receptor beta chain is shown here with its context. Its antigen is not yet known. Per-nucleotide qualities are absent, and no much larger clonotype sits a single base away. Collaborating institutions collected whole blood in K2EDTA tubes following their own protocols. Collaborator samples were shipped for TCRbeta analysis as frozen whole blood, isolated PBMCs, or DNA extracted from either sample type. This record belongs to a study of blood T cell repertoires in COVID-19 (dated by TCRdb to between 2020 and 2021). Regarding the study in general: Samples from collaborators originated in the United States, Italy and Spain and spanned both the acute and convalescent phases of COVID-19. The samples were drawn from the first 160 participants of the ongoing ImmuneRACE study and from more than 1,000 subjects provided by 6 global collaborators. Deeply sampled blood TCRbeta repertoires from subjects exposed to, actively infected with, or recovered from COVID-19 were included in the dataset. Where HLA class I and class II types were available, the types were taken from metadata supplied by the sample provider, not from assay-based typing. The repertoires were made available in a free public database intended to serve as a resource for research on the immune response to SARS-CoV-2. The material from the prospective study consisted of cDNA or gDNA derived from T cells, B-cell-depleted T cells, or PBMCs. A de-identified subject ID, COVID-19 status, age in years and sex were almost always included in the sample metadata. What the work shows at the level of the full study, not this receptor alone: The quantity of clinical and demographic metadata differed by source and by participant and was supplied without curation.

Its CDR3 holds 15 amino acids, cysteine through phenylalanine. Just CDR3 DNA is preserved here, 45 bases in frame from base 1. CDR1 MDHEN and CDR2 SYDVKM are derived from the germline V gene. Germline trimming amounts to 3 bases on V and 6 bases on J, with 4 as the count of junction bases outside the gene matches. TCRbeta CDR3 regions were amplified from genomic DNA using the immunoSEQ Assay, a bias-controlled multiplex PCR. The source study handled its data this way. The number of nucleated cells in each sample was estimated by amplification of reference gene primers within the assay. Sequence reads were collapsed and filtered to measure the absolute abundance of every unique TCRbeta CDR3 rearrangement. For each sample, productive Simpson clonality was calculated as the square root of Simpson's diversity index across productive rearrangements. TCRdb obtained this table from immuneACCESS and retained in-frame rearrangements with V and J assigned. These tables miss some clones; where compared with another copy, unresolved V genes account for less than half of the shortfall, and the remainder is unexplained. The DNA gave D and trimming, while V, J and clone size come from that table. The sample has around 180,000 clones on record, 88% of them singletons. The leading ten clones occupy 4% to 5% of the sample.

The sequence came from a human donor in a cohort sampled during active COVID-19. The sequencing sample was made of peripheral blood. The chain uses TRBV28 and TRBJ2-1, with 11 bases matching TRBD2. The bases are TGTGCCAGCAGTTTTGGTAGCGGGAGGGGCAATGAGCAGTTCTTC. Protein translation: CASSFGSGRGNEQFF.